These 32 T cell receptor beta chains were all obtained from the same sample, sequenced in a study of read filtering for tumor transcriptome and immune sequencing. The library was built from 400 ng RNA with molecular barcoded adaptors for alpha/delta and beta/gamma chains. TCRdb re-derived calls from the reads in MiXCR, one entry per CDR3 protein. Altogether around 41,000 distinct CDR3 sequences are present, 11% to 15% being singletons, with the ten largest covering roughly a sixth. Sequencing was carried out using a population of CD138-negative cells sorted from bone marrow. These receptors came from a donor at least 40 years old with multiple myeloma.

This chain links TRBV7-8 with TRBJ2-3; 12 nucleotides line up with TRBD2. In germline, CDR1 is SGHVS, CDR2 FQNEAQ. This CDR3 is built from 15 residues. J lost 5 bases, V lost 2 bases, and 2 bases had no gene match. The CDR3 sequence is CASSLLAGGIDTQYF. CDR3 bases: TGTGCCAGCAGCTTACTAGCGGGGGGGATAGATACGCAGTATTTT. Drawing the rest from reference TRBV7-8 and TRBJ2-3, the complete variable domain is GAGVSQSPRYKVAKRGQDVALRCDPISGHVSLFWYQQALGQGPEFLTYFQNEAQLDKSGLPSDRFFAERPEGSVSTLKIQRTQQEDSAVYLCASSLLAGGIDTQYFGPGTRLTVL.

This clonotype was picked up many times. Written as DNA, the CDR3 is TGTGCCACCCAGGGGGTTGTAGGCCAAGAGACCCAGTACTTC. This codes for CATQGVVGQETQYF. The gene calls are TRBV10-3 and TRBJ2-5; 7 bases are a match to TRBD1. Per the germline V gene, CDR1 is ENHRY and CDR2 is SYGVKD. V was clipped by 10 bases and J by 1 base; unmatched bases: 9. This CDR3 has 14 amino acids.

The chain employs TRBV7-2 and TRBJ2-2, with D hard to call. This CDR3 is 17 amino acids long. Germline-derived CDR1 and CDR2 are SGHTA and FQGNSA. With 1 base removed from V and 0 bases from J, the gap between germline ends came to 12 bases. CDR3 nucleotides: TGTGCCAGCAGCTTAGGTGGCCCAGGATCGAACACCGGGGAGCTGTTTTTT. The encoded protein is CASSLGGPGSNTGELFF.

This clonotype came up many times. J is TRBJ1-4 and V is TRBV19; D gene ambiguous. Germline CDR1 and CDR2: LNHDA and SQIVND (reference sequence). V gave up 7 bases and J gave up 8 bases, with 14 bases separating them. This CDR3 is built from 13 residues. The CDR3 nucleotides read TGTGCCAGTAATCTGAAGGGTGGCGAAAAACTGTTTTTT. It is translated as CASNLKGGEKLFF.

This clonotype has a count of ten or more. The V call is TRBV5-1, the J call TRBJ2-1; D tentatively reads TRBD1 or TRBD2 (6 bases each). The V gene lost 0 bases and the J gene lost 13 bases, with 14 bases spanning the gap. The germline CDR1 and CDR2 sequences are SGHRS and YFSETQ. There are 13 residues in the CDR3. CDR3 region: CASSLGEGGSQFF. In DNA, the CDR3 is TGCGCCAGCAGCTTGGGCGAGGGGGGCTCCCAGTTCTTC.

This clonotype was seen at least ten times. The rearrangement joins TRBV7-2 to TRBJ1-1; D unclear. Trimming pared 0 bases from V and 7 bases from J, leaving 9 bases between. Germline lookup yields CDR1 SGHTA and CDR2 FQGNSA. This CDR3 spans 13 amino acids. Here the CDR3 reads CASSLAGRLEAFF. Here the CDR3 DNA reads TGTGCCAGCAGCTTAGCTGGGCGTCTTGAAGCTTTCTTT.

This clonotype was counted many times. CDR3 region: CASRYSDEAFF. CDR3 DNA: TGTGCCAGCAGATACAGCGATGAAGCTTTCTTT. This rearrangement joins TRBV27 to TRBJ1-1; D call uncertain. Trimming left V 6 bases short and J 7 bases short, with 9 bases between. This CDR3 has 11 residues. CDR1 MNHEY and CDR2 SMNVEV come from the germline V gene (reference sequence).

This clonotype has a count of ten or more. V usage is TRBV2 and J usage is TRBJ2-6; 7 nucleotides match TRBD1. The length of the CDR3 is 16 residues. Losses at the gene ends were 5 bases for V and 0 bases for J; bases not matched to a gene: 4. Germline V gene sequence: CDR1 SNHLY, CDR2 FYNNEI. In DNA, the CDR3 is TGTGCCAGCAGTCGACAGGGCCTCTCTGGGGCCAACGTCCTGACTTTC. Translation gives CASSRQGLSGANVLTF.

Regarding this clonotype: Given a much more abundant clone one base away, this may be a read error. V gene TRBV12-3 or TRBV12-4 combines with J gene TRBJ2-3, with D perhaps being TRBD1 or TRBD2 (6 bases each). V lost 4 bases to trimming and J lost 8 bases, with 16 bases between them. This CDR3 region has 14 residues. CDR3 amino acids: CASSWNGGGGTQYF. CDR3 nucleotide sequence: TGTGCCAGCAGTTGGAACGGGGGCGGCGGTACGCAGTATTTT.

The J gene is TRBJ1-5, the V gene TRBV7-9; TRBD1 is a possible D gene (5 bases). The V and J ends lost 7 bases and 6 bases respectively, with 16 bases between them. CDR1 and CDR2 (germline): SEHNR, FQNEAQ (reference sequence). This CDR3 region has 14 residues. The CDR3 sequence: CASTDQSGVQPQHF. The CDR3 nucleotides are TGTGCCAGCACCGATCAGTCGGGGGTTCAGCCCCAGCATTTT.

In its sample, this clonotype was seen many times. V usage is TRBV27 and J usage is TRBJ2-7; 7 bases align to TRBD2. Germline V gives CDR1 MNHEY, CDR2 SMNVEV (reference sequence). V dropped 4 bases and J dropped 1; count of bases not matched to a gene: 10. This CDR3 contains 16 residues. The CDR3 spells CASSSGRRGGSYEQYF. In DNA form, the CDR3 reads TGTGCCAGCAGTTCCGGACGGCGCGGGGGTTCCTACGAGCAGTACTTC.

The table lists this clonotype with many counts. The chain combines TRBV6-2 or TRBV6-3 with TRBJ2-7; D not certain. Trimming took 0 bases from V and 6 from J, leaving 3 bases between them. The CDR3 length is 11 residues. Per the germline V gene, CDR1 is MNHEY and CDR2 is SVGEGT. The CDR3 protein is CASSYSREQYF. The CDR3 bases are TGTGCCAGCAGTTACTCCCGCGAGCAGTACTTC.

This clonotype was found many times. V usage is TRBV20-1 and J usage is TRBJ2-1; D possibly corresponds to TRBD1 (6 bases). V lost 2 bases, J lost 3 bases, and 14 bases lay in between. The CDR3 loop spans 15 amino acids. Germline CDR1 reads DFQATT; CDR2 reads SNEGSKA (reference sequence). The CDR3: CSARPQGPLYNEQFF. CDR3 coding DNA: TGCAGTGCTAGACCACAGGGTCCCCTCTACAATGAGCAGTTCTTC.

This clonotype was detected many times. The V and J genes are TRBV28 and TRBJ2-7; D is possibly TRBD2 (7 bases). The CDR3 consists of 15 residues. Looked up from germline, CDR1 is MDHEN and CDR2 is SYDVKM. Deletions cut 6 bases from V and 2 bases from J, with 17 bases between. The CDR3: CASRGGVARAYEQYF. Here the CDR3 DNA reads TGTGCCAGCAGAGGGGGGGTCGCCAGGGCCTACGAGCAGTACTTC.

The chain couples TRBV5-4 to TRBJ2-7, with 8 nucleotides matching TRBD1. The CDR3 sequence is 14 residues long. The junction had 10 bases not matched to a gene; V was cut back by 4 bases and J by 7 bases. Germline CDR1 and CDR2: SGHNT and YYREEE (reference sequence). CDR3 loop: CASSQTGALREQYF. The CDR3 DNA is TGTGCCAGCAGCCAGACAGGGGCGCTACGAGAGCAGTACTTC.

This clonotype was seen repeatedly, ten times or more. The chain recombines TRBV20-1 with TRBJ2-3; D possibly corresponds to TRBD1 (6 bases). CDR3 length: 12 residues. Germline CDR1 and CDR2: DFQATT and SNEGSKA (reference sequence). Trimming took off 5 bases at V and 7 bases at J, with 13 bases between the two ends. The chain's CDR3 is CSAASGTNTQYF. The CDR3 coding sequence is TGCAGTGCTGCGTCCGGGACAAATACGCAGTATTTT.

This clonotype was recorded a few times. The junction shows a germline mismatch at one end, possibly a read error. The rearrangement uses TRBV7-2 and TRBJ1-3; D is undetermined. CDR1 and CDR2 (germline): SGHTA, FQGNSA. The CDR3 extends over 15 amino acids. CDR3 nucleotide sequence: TGTGCCAGCAGCTTCCCGACACTTTCTGGAAACGCCATATATTTT. Its translation: CASSFPTLSGNAIYF.

Ten or more counts support this clonotype. J is TRBJ1-1 and V is TRBV11-2, with D possibly TRBD1 on 6 matching bases. The CDR3 loop spans 12 amino acids. Germline V CDR1 and CDR2: SGHAT, FQNNGV. Trimming removed 2 bases from V and 10 bases from J, with 11 bases in between. In nucleotides, the CDR3 is TGTGCCAGCAGCTTATCGGGGGGCGCAGCTTTCTTT. It codes for CASSLSGGAAFF.

In its sample, this clonotype was seen many times. The rearrangement joins TRBV7-2 to TRBJ2-1, with 8 nucleotides matching TRBD2. The junction had 12 bases not matched to a gene; V was cut back by 8 bases and J by 0 bases. The CDR3 loop spans 17 amino acids. From germline, CDR1 is SGHTA and CDR2 FQGNSA. CDR3 DNA sequence: TGTGCCAGCGGCCCAAGCGGGGGCAGAAGCTCCTACAATGAGCAGTTCTTC. This encodes CASGPSGGRSSYNEQFF.

In its sample, this clonotype ranks as medium-sized (0.01 to 0.1%). This chain joins TRBV29-1 and TRBJ2-3, with 10 bases that match TRBD2. Germline values: CDR1 SQVTM, CDR2 ANQGSEA. J lost 2 bases, V lost 7 bases, and 12 bases had no gene match. The CDR3 spans 16 residues. The CDR3 loop is CSAEIPSGGLTDTQYF. In nucleotides, the CDR3 is TGCAGCGCCGAGATACCTAGCGGGGGTCTCACAGATACGCAGTATTTT.

To note about this clonotype: Relative to the germline gene, one junction end is altered; a read error may explain this. The CDR3 region has the DNA TGTGCCGGCAGCTTATTGTCTAGCACCGGGGAGCTGTTATTT. It codes for CAGSLLSSTGELLF. V usage is TRBV7-3 and J usage is TRBJ2-2; TRBD2 might be the D (5 bases). Germline-derived CDR1 and CDR2 are SGHTA and FQGTGA. This CDR3 region has 14 residues. Full variable domain (missing parts from reference TRBV7-3 and TRBJ2-2): GAGVSQTPSNKVTEKGKYVELRCDPISGHTALYWYRQSLGQGPEFLIYFQGTGAADDSGLPNDRFFAVRPEGSVSTLKIQRTERGDSAVYLCAGSLLSSTGELLFGEGSRLTVL.

This clonotype was found many times. V and J are TRBV12-3 or TRBV12-4 and TRBJ2-1; tentative D call: TRBD2 (7 bases). The CDR3 covers 15 residues. V was clipped by 6 bases and J by 6 bases, with 18 bases between them. CDR3 in amino acids: CASSPGGGVGNEQFF. Here the CDR3 DNA reads TGTGCCAGCAGCCCCGGAGGGGGGGTAGGCAATGAGCAGTTCTTC.

This clonotype occurred many times. The genes are TRBV6-5 and TRBJ2-7; 8 positions match TRBD1. The CDR3 contains 14 residues. Trimming took 5 bases from V and 4 from J; bases not matched to a gene: 7. In germline, CDR1 is MNHEY, CDR2 SVGAGI. The DNA for the CDR3 is TGTGCCAGCAGTAAGACAGGGACAGGTTACGAGCAGTACTTC. Translation: CASSKTGTGYEQYF.

As regards this clonotype: This is likely an artifact of a read error, given a far larger clone one base away. The conserved final phenylalanine or tryptophan is absent from the CDR3, which likely points to a read error. V and J are TRBV6-1 and TRBJ1-2; D is unresolved. Germline assignment: CDR1 MNHNS and CDR2 SASEGT. This CDR3 is built from 14 residues. Trimming removed 6 bases from V and 2 bases from J, with 13 bases in between. The CDR3 DNA reads TGTGCCAGCAGCAATCGGGCACCAAACTATGGCTACACCTAC. The encoded protein is CASSNRAPNYGYTY.

The sample holds many counts of this clonotype. The chain combines TRBV29-1 with TRBJ2-3, with D maybe TRBD2 (6 bases). Trimming took off 5 bases at V and 3 bases at J, with 18 bases between the two ends. Germline V gene sequence: CDR1 SQVTM, CDR2 ANQGSEA. The CDR3 totals 15 residues. This CDR3 is CSVLLAMARTDTQYF. The CDR3 region has the DNA TGCAGCGTTCTACTAGCCATGGCACGAACAGATACGCAGTATTTT.

At least ten counts were recorded for this clonotype. The V gene is TRBV29-1, the J gene TRBJ1-1; D gene uncertain. CDR1 and CDR2 (germline): SQVTM, ANQGSEA. The CDR3 spans 14 residues. Trimming took 4 bases from V and 3 from J, leaving 15 bases between them. The CDR3 reads CSVAKDGSDTEAFF. As DNA, the CDR3 is TGCAGCGTTGCCAAGGACGGGAGTGACACTGAAGCTTTCTTT.

In its sample, this clonotype was seen many times. The rearrangement links TRBV19 to TRBJ1-5, with a tentative D call TRBD1 (6 bases). Germline CDR1 LNHDA, CDR2 SQIVND (reference sequence). Trimming took off 6 bases at V and 4 bases at J, with 10 bases between the two ends. The CDR3 spans 13 residues. In DNA, the CDR3 is TGTGCCAGTAGACAGGGTCCTAATCAGCCCCAGCATTTT. This encodes CASRQGPNQPQHF.

The chain uses TRBV7-2 and TRBJ2-3; D possibly matches TRBD1 or TRBD2 (6 bases each). Per germline, CDR1 SGHTA and CDR2 FQGNSA. This CDR3 has 16 amino acids. The germline V and J ends were trimmed by 2 bases and 1 base, with 13 bases remaining between them. The CDR3 reads CASSLIRGAGTDTQYF. The DNA of the CDR3 is TGTGCCAGCAGCTTAATTAGGGGGGCAGGCACAGATACGCAGTATTTT. The complete variable domain, with remaining parts taken from reference TRBV7-2 and TRBJ2-3, reads GAGVSQSPSNKVTEKGKDVELRCDPISGHTALYWYRQSLGQGLEFLIYFQGNSAPDKSGLPSDRFSAERTGGSVSTLTIQRTQQEDSAVYLCASSLIRGAGTDTQYFGPGTRLTVL.

A remark on this clonotype: It is likely a read error: a sequence one base away is far more abundant. The chain couples TRBV6-2 or TRBV6-3 to TRBJ2-1, with 9 positions matching TRBD2. The CDR3 spans 15 residues. The V and J ends lost 5 bases and 0 bases, in that order; junction bases with no gene match: 2. The germline V gene has CDR1 MNHEY and CDR2 SVGEGT. CDR3 protein: CASSKLAGSYNEQFF. The CDR3 nucleotides are TGTGCCAGCAGTAAACTAGCGGGCTCCTACAATGAGCAGTTCTTC.

This clonotype was seen many times. The chain employs TRBV20-1 and TRBJ2-1; 9 positions agree with TRBD2. The CDR3 consists of 16 residues. Germline CDR1 is DFQATT and CDR2 is SNEGSKA (reference sequence). V shed 0 bases, J shed 8 bases, and the junction held 11 bases outside the gene matches. CDR3 nucleotides: TGCAGTGCTAGAGATAGTTTGGGACTAGCCCGTCATGAGCAGTTCTTC. Its translation: CSARDSLGLARHEQFF.

This chain uses TRBV5-6 with TRBJ1-1; tentatively, D is TRBD1 (5 bases). CDR1 and CDR2 from the germline V gene are SGHDT and YYEEEE. V was pared by 3 bases and J by 0 bases, with 15 bases between. This CDR3 comprises 16 residues. The CDR3 DNA is TGTGCCAGCAGCTACGCGACAGAAAGAATGAACACTGAAGCTTTCTTT. Encoded protein: CASSYATERMNTEAFF. The entire variable domain, with the rest obtained from reference TRBV5-6 and TRBJ1-1, is as follows: DAGVTQSPTHLIKTRGQQVTLRCSPKSGHDTVSWYQQALGQGPQFIFQYYEEEERQRGNFPDRFSGHQFPNYSSELNVNALLLGDSALYLCASSYATERMNTEAFFGQGTRLTVV.

This clonotype appeared many times. This chain joins TRBV5-6 and TRBJ2-7; D might be TRBD2 (5 bases). This CDR3 has 15 amino acids. CDR1 and CDR2 from the germline V gene are SGHDT and YYEEEE. Trimming pared 2 bases from V and 7 bases from J, leaving 19 bases between. The CDR3 DNA reads as TGTGCCAGCAGCTTTTTTGAGGGTTACCCGACTGAGCAGTACTTC. Translating gives CASSFFEGYPTEQYF. Full variable domain (rest looked up from reference TRBV5-6 and TRBJ2-7): DAGVTQSPTHLIKTRGQQVTLRCSPKSGHDTVSWYQQALGQGPQFIFQYYEEEERQRGNFPDRFSGHQFPNYSSELNVNALLLGDSALYLCASSFFEGYPTEQYFGPGTRLTVT.